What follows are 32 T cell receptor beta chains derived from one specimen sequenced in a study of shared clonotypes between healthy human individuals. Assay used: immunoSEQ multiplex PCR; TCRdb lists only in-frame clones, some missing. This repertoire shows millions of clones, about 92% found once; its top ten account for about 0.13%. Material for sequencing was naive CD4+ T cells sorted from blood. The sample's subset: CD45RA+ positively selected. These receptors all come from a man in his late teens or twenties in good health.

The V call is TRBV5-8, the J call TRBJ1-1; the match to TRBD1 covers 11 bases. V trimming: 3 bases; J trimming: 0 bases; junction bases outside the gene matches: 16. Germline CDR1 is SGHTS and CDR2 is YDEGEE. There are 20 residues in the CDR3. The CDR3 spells CASSSAGTWDRGSMNTEAFF. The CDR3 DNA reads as TGTGCCAGCAGCTCGGCGGGAACTTGGGACAGGGGGAGTATGAACACTGAAGCTTTCTTT.

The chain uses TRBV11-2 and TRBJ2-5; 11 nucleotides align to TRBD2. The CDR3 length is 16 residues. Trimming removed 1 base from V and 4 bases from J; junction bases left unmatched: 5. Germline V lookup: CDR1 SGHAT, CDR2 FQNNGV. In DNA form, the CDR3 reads TGTGCCAGCAGCTTAGGAAGACTAGCGGGAACAGAGACCCAGTACTTC. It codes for CASSLGRLAGTETQYF.

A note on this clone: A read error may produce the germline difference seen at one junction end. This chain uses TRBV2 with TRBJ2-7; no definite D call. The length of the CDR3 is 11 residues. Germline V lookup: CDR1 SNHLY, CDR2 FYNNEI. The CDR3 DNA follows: TGTGCCAGCAGTGTAGTCCAGACGAGGCACTTC. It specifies CASSVVQTRHF.

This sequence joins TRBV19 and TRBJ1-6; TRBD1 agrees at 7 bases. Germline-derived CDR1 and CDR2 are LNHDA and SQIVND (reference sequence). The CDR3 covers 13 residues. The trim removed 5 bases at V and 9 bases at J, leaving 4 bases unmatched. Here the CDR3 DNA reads TGTGCCAGTAGTGACAGGGAGGTTTCACCCCTCCACTTT. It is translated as CASSDREVSPLHF.

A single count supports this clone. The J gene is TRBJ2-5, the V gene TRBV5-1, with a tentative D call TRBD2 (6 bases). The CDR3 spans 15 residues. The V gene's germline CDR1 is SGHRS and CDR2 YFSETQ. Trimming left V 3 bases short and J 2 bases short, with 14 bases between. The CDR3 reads CASSWSSGAQETQYF. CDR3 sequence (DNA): TGCGCCAGCAGCTGGAGTAGCGGAGCTCAAGAGACCCAGTACTTC.

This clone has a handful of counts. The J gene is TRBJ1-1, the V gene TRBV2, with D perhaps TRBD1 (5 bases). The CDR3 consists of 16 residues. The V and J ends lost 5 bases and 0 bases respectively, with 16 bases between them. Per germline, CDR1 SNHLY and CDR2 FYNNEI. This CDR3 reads CASSPLGRSMNTEAFF. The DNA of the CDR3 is TGTGCCAGCAGTCCTCTGGGACGTAGTATGAACACTGAAGCTTTCTTT.

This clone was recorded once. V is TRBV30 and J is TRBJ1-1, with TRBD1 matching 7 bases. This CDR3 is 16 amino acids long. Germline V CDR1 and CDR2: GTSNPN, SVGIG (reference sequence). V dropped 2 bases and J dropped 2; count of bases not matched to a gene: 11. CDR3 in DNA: TGTGCCTGGAGTTCAACCCAGACAGGGCTAAACACTGAAGCTTTCTTT. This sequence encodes CAWSSTQTGLNTEAFF.

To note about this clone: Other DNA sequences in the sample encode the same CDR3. CDR3: CASSQGGSGNTIYF. CDR3 nucleotides: TGCGCCAGCAGCCAGGGGGGTAGCGGAAACACCATATATTTT. The V and J genes are TRBV5-1 and TRBJ1-3; 7 nucleotides agree with TRBD1. Trimming at V came to 4 bases and at J to 4 bases, leaving 5 bases not matched to a gene. The CDR3 length is 14 residues. CDR1 SGHRS and CDR2 YFSETQ come from the germline V gene.

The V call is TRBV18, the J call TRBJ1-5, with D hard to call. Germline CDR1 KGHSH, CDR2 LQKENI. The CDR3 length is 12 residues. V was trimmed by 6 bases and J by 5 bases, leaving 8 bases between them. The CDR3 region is CASSTGDQPQHF. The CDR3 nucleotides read TGTGCCAGCTCGACCGGGGATCAGCCCCAGCATTTT.

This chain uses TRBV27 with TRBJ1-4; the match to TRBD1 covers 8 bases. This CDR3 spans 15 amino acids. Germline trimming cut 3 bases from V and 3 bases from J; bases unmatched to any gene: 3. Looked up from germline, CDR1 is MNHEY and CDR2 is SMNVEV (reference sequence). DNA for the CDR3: TGTGCCAGCAGTTTTCACAGGGGGTCTAATGAAAAACTGTTTTTT. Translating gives CASSFHRGSNEKLFF.

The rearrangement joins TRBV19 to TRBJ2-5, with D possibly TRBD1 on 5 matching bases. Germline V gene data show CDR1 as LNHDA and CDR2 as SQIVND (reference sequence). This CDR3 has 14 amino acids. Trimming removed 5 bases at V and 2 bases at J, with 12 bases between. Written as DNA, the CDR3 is TGTGCCAGTAGTCCCCCAGGGCGACAAGAGACCCAGTACTTC. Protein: CASSPPGRQETQYF.

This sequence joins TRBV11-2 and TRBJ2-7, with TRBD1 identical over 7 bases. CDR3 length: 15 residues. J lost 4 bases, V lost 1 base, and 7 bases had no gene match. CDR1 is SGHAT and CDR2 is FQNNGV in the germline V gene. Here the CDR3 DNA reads TGTGCCAGCAGCTTAGGGCTCGGGACAGCATACGAGCAGTACTTC. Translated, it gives CASSLGLGTAYEQYF.

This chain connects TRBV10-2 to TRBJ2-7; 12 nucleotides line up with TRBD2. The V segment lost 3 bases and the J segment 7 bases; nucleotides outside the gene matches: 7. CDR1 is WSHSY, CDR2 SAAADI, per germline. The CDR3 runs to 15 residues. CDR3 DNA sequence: TGCGCCAGCAGTGATTCTAGCGGGAGGGCCTGGGAGCAGTACTTC. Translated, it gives CASSDSSGRAWEQYF.

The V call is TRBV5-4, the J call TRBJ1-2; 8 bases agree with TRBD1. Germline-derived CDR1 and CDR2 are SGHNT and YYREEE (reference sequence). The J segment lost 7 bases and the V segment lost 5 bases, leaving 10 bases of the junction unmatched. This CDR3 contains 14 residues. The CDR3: CASSSPKQGGGYTF. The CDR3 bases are TGTGCCAGCAGTTCCCCTAAACAGGGGGGTGGCTACACCTTC.

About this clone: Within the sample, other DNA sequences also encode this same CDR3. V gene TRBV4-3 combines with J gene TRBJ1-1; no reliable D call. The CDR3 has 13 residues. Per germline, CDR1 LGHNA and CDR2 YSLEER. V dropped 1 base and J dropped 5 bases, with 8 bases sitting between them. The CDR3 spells CASSQVPGTEAFF. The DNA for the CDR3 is TGCGCCAGCAGCCAAGTCCCTGGGACTGAAGCTTTCTTT.

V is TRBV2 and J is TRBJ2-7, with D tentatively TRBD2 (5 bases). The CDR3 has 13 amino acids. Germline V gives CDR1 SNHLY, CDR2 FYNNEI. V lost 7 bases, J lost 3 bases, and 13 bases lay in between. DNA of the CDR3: TGTGCCAGCACTGAGGGAGAGGGCTACGAGCAGTACTTC. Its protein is CASTEGEGYEQYF. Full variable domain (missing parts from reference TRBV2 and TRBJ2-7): EPEVTQTPSHQVTQMGQEVILRCVPISNHLYFYWYRQILGQKVEFLVSFYNNEISEKSEIFDDQFSVERPDGSNFTLKIRSTKLEDSAMYFCASTEGEGYEQYFGPGTRLTVT.

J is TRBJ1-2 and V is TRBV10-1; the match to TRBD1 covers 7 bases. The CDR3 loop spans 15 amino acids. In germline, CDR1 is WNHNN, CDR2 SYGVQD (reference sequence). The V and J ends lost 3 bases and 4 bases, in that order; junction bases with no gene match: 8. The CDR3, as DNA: TGCGCCAGCAGTGATCGGACAGGAGGAATCTATGGCTACACCTTC. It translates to CASSDRTGGIYGYTF.

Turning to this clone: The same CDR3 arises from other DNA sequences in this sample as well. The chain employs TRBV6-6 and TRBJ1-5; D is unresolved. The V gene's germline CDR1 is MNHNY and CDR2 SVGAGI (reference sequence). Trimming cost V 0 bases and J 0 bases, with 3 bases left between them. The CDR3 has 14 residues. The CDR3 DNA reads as TGTGCCAGCAGTTACTCGACTAGCAATCAGCCCCAGCATTTT. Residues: CASSYSTSNQPQHF.

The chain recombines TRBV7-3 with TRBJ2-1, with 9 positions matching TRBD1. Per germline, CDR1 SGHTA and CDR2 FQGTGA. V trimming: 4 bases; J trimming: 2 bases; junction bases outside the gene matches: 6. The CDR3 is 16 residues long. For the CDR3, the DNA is TGTGCCAGCAGCTCCTGGGGGACAGGGCCCTACAATGAGCAGTTCTTC. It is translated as CASSSWGTGPYNEQFF.

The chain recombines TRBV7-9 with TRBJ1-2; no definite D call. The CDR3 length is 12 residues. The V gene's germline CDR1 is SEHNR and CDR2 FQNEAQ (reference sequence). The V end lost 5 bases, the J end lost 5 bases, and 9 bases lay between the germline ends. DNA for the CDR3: TGTGCCAGCAGCCCGGACGGATATGGCTACACCTTC. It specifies CASSPDGYGYTF.

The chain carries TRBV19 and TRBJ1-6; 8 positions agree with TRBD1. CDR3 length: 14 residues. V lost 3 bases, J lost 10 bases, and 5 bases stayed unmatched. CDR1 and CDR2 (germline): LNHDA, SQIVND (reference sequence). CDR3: CASSIDRGRSPLHF. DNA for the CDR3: TGTGCCAGTAGTATCGACAGGGGTCGATCACCCCTCCACTTT.

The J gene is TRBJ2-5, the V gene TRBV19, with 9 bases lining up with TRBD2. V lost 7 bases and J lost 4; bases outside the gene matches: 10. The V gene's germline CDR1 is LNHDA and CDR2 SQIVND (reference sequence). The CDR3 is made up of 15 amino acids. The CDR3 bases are TGTGCCAGTAAGGGCGGGAGGGCCCTAGGAGAGACCCAGTACTTC. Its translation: CASKGGRALGETQYF.

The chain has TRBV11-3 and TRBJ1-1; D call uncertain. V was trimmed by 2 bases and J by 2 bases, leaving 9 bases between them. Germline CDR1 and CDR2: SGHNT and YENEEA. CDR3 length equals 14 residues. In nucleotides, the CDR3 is TGTGCCAGCAGCTTAAGTGCAGGAAACACTGAAGCTTTCTTT. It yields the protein CASSLSAGNTEAFF. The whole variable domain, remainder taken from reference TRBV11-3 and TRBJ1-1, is EAGVVQSPRYKIIEKKQPVAFWCNPISGHNTLYWYLQNLGQGPELLIRYENEEAVDDSQLPKDRFSAERLKGVDSTLKIQPAELGDSAVYLCASSLSAGNTEAFFGQGTRLTVV.

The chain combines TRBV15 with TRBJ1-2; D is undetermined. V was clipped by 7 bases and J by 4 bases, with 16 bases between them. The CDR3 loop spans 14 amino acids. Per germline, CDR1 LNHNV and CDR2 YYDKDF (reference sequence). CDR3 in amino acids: CATNELVATYGYTF. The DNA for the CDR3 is TGTGCCACCAACGAGCTGGTGGCGACCTATGGCTACACCTTC.

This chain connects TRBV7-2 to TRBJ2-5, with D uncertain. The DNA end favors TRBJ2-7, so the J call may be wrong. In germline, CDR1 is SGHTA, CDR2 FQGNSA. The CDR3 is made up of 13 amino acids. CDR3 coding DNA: TGTGCCAGCAGCTTAGGGTTATCCTACGAGCAGTACTTC. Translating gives CASSLGLSYEQYF.

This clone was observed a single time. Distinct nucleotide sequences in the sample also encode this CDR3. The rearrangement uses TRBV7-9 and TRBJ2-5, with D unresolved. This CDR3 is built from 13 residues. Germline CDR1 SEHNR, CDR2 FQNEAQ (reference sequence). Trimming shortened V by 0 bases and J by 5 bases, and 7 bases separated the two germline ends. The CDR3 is CASSLASAETQYF. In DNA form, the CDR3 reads TGTGCCAGCAGCTTAGCATCGGCGGAGACCCAGTACTTC.

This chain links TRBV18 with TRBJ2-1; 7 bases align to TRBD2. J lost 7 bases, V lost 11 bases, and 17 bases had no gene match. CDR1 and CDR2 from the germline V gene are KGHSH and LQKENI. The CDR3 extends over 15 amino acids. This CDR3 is CAGLRGLLRENEQFF. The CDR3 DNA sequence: TGTGCCGGATTAAGGGGACTATTGCGGGAGAATGAGCAGTTCTTC.

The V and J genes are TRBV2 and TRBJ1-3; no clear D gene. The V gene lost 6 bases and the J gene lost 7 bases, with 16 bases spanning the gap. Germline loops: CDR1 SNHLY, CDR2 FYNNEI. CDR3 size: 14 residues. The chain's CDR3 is CASRVDGGLNTIYF. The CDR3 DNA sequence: TGTGCCAGCAGGGTTGACGGTGGACTCAACACCATATATTTT.

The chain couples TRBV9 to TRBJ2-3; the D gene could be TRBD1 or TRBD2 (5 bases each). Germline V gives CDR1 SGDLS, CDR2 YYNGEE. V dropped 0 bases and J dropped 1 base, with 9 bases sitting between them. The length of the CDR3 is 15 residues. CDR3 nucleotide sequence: TGTGCCAGCAGCGTAGAGGGACGGCGCACAGATACGCAGTATTTT. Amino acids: CASSVEGRRTDTQYF.

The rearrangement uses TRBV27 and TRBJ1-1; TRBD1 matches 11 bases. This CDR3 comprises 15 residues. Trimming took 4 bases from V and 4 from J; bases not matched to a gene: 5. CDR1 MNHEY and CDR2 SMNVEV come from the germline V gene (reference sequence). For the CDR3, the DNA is TGTGCCAGCAGTTCGTGGACAGGGGGCTTCACTGAAGCTTTCTTT. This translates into CASSSWTGGFTEAFF.

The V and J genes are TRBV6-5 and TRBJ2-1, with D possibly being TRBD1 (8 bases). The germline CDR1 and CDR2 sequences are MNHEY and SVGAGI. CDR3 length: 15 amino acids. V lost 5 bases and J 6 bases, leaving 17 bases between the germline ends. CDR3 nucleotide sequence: TGTGCCAGCAGTCGGATACAGGGGGGGTCCAATGAGCAGTTCTTC. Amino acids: CASSRIQGGSNEQFF.

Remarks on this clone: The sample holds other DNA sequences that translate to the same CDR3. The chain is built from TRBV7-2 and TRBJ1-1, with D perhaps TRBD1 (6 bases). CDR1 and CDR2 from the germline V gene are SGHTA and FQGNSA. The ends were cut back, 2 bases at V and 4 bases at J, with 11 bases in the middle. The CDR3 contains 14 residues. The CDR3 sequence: CASSLNRGGTEAFF. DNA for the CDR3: TGTGCCAGCAGCTTAAACCGAGGGGGCACTGAAGCTTTCTTT.